This is a list of T cell receptor beta chains from one sample in a study of CD8 T cells in ankylosing spondylitis. TCRdb ran MiXCR on the 5' RACE reads and lists one entry per CDR3 protein. This table has about 340,000 distinct CDR3 sequences, about 15% appearing once. The sample taken for sequencing was blood, either unsorted or a sorted T cell fraction (not recorded which). All receptors come from a male donor with ankylosing spondylitis or in good health (not recorded which). Each CDR3 is given with its conserved first and last residue.

TRBJ1-1 TRBV6-5 CASSYGRNTEAFF
TRBJ2-1 TRBV7-2 CASRPGLADLPNEQFF
TRBJ2-7 TRBV20-1 CSARRQGAHEQYF
TRBJ2-2 TRBV20-1 CSARGWGLADPLPTGELFF
TRBJ1-1 TRBV10-3 CASRGRRAEAFF
TRBJ1-5 TRBV12-3/TRBV12-4 CASKPTGAHQPQHF
TRBJ2-7 TRBV10-3 CAISDVVSGGSEQYF
TRBJ2-1 TRBV5-5 CASSLGQRSYNEQFF
TRBJ2-7 TRBV29-1 CSVEFVDEQYF
TRBJ2-6 TRBV12-3/TRBV12-4 CAISLVRGGGWFGANVLTF
TRBJ2-2 TRBV7-7 CASSLAPQGGNTGELFF
TRBJ2-3 TRBV12-3/TRBV12-4 CASSFVPTDTQYF
TRBJ2-4 TRBV2 CASSGGGGDIQYF
TRBJ2-1 TRBV3-1 CASSQGSYNEQFF
TRBJ1-2 TRBV5-1 CASTRTGNYGYTF
TRBJ2-6 TRBV3-1 CASSQASSGANVLTF
TRBJ2-5 TRBV28 CASSFRVGETQYF
TRBJ2-5 TRBV5-1 CASSFRGDKQETQYF
TRBJ1-1 TRBV12-3/TRBV12-4 CASSRGQGGKNTEAFF
TRBJ2-1 TRBV4-2 CASSHTSGRANEQFF
TRBJ2-1 TRBV20-1 CCARYARGAYNEQFF
TRBJ1-2 TRBV4-1 CASSPAAAYGYTF
TRBJ1-2 TRBV4-1 CASSQSGQSGGANYGYTF
TRBJ1-4 TRBV25-1 CASSGRTATNEKLFF
TRBJ1-1 TRBV7-2 CASSFRSTEAFF
TRBJ1-1 TRBV29-1 CSAGSDKTRTEAFF
TRBJ2-7 TRBV3-1 CASSQGQSYEQYF
TRBJ2-2 TRBV5-1 CASTGGPNTGELFF
TRBJ2-7 TRBV5-1 CASSPTTSGRPGEQYF
TRBJ1-3 TRBV11-1 CASRPRDTRLGPGNTIYF
TRBJ2-7 TRBV20-1 CSAHGQAPLEQYF
TRBJ2-1 TRBV29-1 CSVVRQGIYNEQFF
TRBJ2-7 TRBV20-1 CSAMKWTPPYHYEQYF
TRBJ2-1 TRBV2 CASSVKGGLGNEQFF
TRBJ2-7 TRBV9 CASSEGLFAYEQYF
TRBJ1-4 TRBV12-3/TRBV12-4 CASSLRSKTEKLFF
TRBJ2-5 TRBV5-1 CASSRGYQETQYF
TRBJ2-3 TRBV10-1 CASSEPSGGPDTQYF
TRBJ2-2 TRBV27 CASSLGLAGGLGTGELFF
TRBJ2-3 TRBV14 CASSQDPPSLGGAQYF
TRBJ2-5 TRBV3-1 CTSSLGFGARGGQETQYF
TRBJ1-1 TRBV10-3 CAISGARDTEAFF
TRBJ1-2 TRBV21-1 CASSKGGNYGYTF
TRBJ1-2 TRBV12-3/TRBV12-4 CASSTGVPPTF
TRBJ2-7 TRBV5-1 CASSPSTLAYEQYF
TRBJ2-6 TRBV7-2 CASLRVGGANVLTF
TRBJ2-1 TRBV11-2 CASSWGLAGNEQFF
TRBJ2-3 TRBV29-1 CSVAGLQREDTQYF
TRBJ1-5 TRBV9 CASSEFGGPQHF
TRBJ2-5 TRBV5-1 CASRPGNMETQYF
TRBJ2-1 TRBV20-1 CSARGLGNEQFF
TRBJ2-7 TRBV27 CASRFPLEQYF